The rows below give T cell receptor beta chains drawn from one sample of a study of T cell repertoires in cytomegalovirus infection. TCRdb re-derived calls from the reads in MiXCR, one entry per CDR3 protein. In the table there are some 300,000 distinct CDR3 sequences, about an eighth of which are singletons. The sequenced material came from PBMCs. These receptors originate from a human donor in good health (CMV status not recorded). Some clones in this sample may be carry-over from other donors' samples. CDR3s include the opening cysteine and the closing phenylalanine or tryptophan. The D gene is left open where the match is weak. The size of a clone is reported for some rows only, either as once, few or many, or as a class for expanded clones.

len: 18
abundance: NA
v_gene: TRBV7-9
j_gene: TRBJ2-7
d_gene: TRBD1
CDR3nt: TGTGCCAGCAGCTTAACAATAAATCCGGGACAGGGATACTACGAGCAGTACTTC
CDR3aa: CASSLTINPGQGYYEQYF

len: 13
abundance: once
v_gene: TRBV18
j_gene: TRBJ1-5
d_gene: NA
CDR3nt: TGTGCCAGTCTCGGGACACTCAATCAGCCCCAGCATTTT
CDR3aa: CASLGTLNQPQHF

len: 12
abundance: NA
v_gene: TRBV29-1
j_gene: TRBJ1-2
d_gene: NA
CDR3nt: TGCAGCGCGGGGACGGTTAACTATGGCTACACCTTC
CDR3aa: CSAGTVNYGYTF

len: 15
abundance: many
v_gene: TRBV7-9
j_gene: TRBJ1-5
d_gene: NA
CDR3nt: TGTGCCAGCAGCCGAACAGGACTTGGGCGTCAGCCCCAGCATTTT
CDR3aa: CASSRTGLGRQPQHF

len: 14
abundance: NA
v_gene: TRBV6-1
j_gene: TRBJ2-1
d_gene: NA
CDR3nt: TGTGCCAGCCCCGTGGGGGCACTCCCCAATGAGCAGTTCTTC
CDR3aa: CASPVGALPNEQFF

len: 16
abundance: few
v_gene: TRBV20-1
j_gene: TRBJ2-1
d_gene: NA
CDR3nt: TGCAGTGCTAGACCCACAGGGAAAGTTATATACAATGAGCAGTTCTTC
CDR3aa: CSARPTGKVIYNEQFF

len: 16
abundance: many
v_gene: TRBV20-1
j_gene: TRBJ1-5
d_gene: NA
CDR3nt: TGCAGTGCTAGAGATCTTCAGGGCGGTAGCAATCAGCCCCAGCATTTT
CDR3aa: CSARDLQGGSNQPQHF

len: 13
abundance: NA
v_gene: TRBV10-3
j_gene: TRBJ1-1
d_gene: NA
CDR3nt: TGTGCCGTTGCGGGCTTCCCGGACACTGAAGCTTTCTTT
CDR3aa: CAVAGFPDTEAFF

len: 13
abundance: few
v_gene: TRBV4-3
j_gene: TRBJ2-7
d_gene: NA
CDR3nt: TGCGCCAGCAGCCAAGATGCGCGATACGAGCAGTACTTC
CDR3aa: CASSQDARYEQYF

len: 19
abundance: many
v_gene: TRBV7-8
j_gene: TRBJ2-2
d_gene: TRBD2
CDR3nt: TGTGCCAGCAGCTTAGTCACGGGAGCGGGGGTGATGAACACCGGGGAGCTGTTTTTT
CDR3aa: CASSLVTGAGVMNTGELFF

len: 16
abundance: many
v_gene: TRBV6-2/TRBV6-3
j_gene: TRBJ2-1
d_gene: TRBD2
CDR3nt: TGTGCCAGCAGCGAGTCTAGCGGGGCCACAGACAATGAGCAGTTCTTC
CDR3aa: CASSESSGATDNEQFF

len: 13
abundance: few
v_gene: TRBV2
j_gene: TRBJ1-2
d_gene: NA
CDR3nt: TGTGCCAGCAGTGTAAAAGAGAACTATGGCTACACCTTC
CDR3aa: CASSVKENYGYTF

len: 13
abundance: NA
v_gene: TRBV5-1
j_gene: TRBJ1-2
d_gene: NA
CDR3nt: TGCGCCAGCAGCACAGGGATGGACTATGGCTACACCTTC
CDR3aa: CASSTGMDYGYTF

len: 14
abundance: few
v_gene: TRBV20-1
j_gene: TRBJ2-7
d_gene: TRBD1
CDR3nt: TGCAGTGCTGCCGCCGCCACAGGGGTCCTAGAGCAGTACTTC
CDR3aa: CSAAAATGVLEQYF

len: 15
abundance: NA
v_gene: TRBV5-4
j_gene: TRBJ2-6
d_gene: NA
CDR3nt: TGTGCCAGCAGCAAGACAGCTTCTGGGGCCAACGTCCTGACTTTC
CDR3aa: CASSKTASGANVLTF

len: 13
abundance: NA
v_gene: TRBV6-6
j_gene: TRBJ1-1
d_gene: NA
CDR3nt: TGTGCCAGCAGTCAGGACAGCTACACTGAAGCTTTCTTT
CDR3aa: CASSQDSYTEAFF

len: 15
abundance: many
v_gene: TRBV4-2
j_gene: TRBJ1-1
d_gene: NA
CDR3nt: TGTGCCAGCAGCCAACTTGACAGGCGGGACACTGAAGCTTTCTTT
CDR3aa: CASSQLDRRDTEAFF

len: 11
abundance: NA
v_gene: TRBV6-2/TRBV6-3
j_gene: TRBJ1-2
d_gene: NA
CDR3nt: TGTGCCAGCAGACTCCTGGGTGGCTACACCTTC
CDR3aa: CASRLLGGYTF

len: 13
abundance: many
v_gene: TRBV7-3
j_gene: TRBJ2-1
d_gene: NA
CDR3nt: TGTGCCAGCAGCTTAAGCCAGGGGAATGAGCAGTTCTTC
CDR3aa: CASSLSQGNEQFF

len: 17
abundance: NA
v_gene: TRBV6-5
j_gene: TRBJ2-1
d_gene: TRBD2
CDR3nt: TGTGCCAGCAGTTACGAGGGCGGGAGTAATCCCTACAATGAGCAGTTCTTC
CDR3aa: CASSYEGGSNPYNEQFF

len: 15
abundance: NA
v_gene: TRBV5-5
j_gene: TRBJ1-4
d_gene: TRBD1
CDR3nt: TGTGCCAGCAGCCGGACAGGGGGTGGTGACGAAAAACTGTTTTTT
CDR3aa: CASSRTGGGDEKLFF

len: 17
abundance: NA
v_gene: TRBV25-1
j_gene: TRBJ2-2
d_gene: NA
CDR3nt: TGTGCCAGCAGTGGTTTTGTGGTCGGAATAAGAACCGGGGAGCTGTTTTTT
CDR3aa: CASSGFVVGIRTGELFF

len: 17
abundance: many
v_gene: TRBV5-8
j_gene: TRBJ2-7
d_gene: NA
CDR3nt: TGTGCCAGCAGCCTGTATGCTGGAGGGTCTAGCTCCTACGAGCAGTACTTC
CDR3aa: CASSLYAGGSSSYEQYF

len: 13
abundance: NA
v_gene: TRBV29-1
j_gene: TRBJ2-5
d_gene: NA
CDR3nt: TGCAGCGTTGAAGGACAGGTAGAGGAGACCCAGTACTTC
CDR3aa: CSVEGQVEETQYF

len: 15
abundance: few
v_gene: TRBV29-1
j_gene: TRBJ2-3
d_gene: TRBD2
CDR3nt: TGCAGCGTCGACGGACTAGCGGGAGCCACAGATACGCAGTATTTT
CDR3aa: CSVDGLAGATDTQYF

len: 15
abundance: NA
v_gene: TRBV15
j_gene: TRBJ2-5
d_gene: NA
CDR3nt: TGTGCCACCAGCAGAGTGGAGGGACGGCGGGAGACCCAGTACTTC
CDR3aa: CATSRVEGRRETQYF

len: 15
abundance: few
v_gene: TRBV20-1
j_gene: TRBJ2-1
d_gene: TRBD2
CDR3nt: TGCAGTGCTAAAAAACTAGCGGGCTTAGGCAATGAGCAGTTCTTC
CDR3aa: CSAKKLAGLGNEQFF

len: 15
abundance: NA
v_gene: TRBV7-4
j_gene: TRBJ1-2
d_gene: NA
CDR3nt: TGTGCCAGCAGCTTAACGGCGGGGAGCAACTATGGCTACACCTTC
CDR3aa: CASSLTAGSNYGYTF

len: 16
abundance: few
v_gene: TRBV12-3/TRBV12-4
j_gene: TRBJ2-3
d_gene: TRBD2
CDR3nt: TGTGCCAGCAGGCCACTAGCGGGGGTACCGGCGGATACGCAGTATTTT
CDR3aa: CASRPLAGVPADTQYF

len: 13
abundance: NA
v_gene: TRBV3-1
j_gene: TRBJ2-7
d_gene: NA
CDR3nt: TGTGCCAGCACCGGGACCGACACCCACGAGCAGTACTTC
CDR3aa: CASTGTDTHEQYF

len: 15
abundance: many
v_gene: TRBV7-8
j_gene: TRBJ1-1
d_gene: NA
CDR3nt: TGTGCCAGCAGCTTACAATTCGAATCCAGCACTGAAGCTTTCTTT
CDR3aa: CASSLQFESSTEAFF

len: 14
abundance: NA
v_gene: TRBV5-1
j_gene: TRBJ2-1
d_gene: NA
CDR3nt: TGCGCCAGCAACCCCGGGACCCGTCAGAATGAGCAGTTCTTC
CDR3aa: CASNPGTRQNEQFF

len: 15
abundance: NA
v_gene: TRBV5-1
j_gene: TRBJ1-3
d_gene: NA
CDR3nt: TGCGCCAGCAGCTTGGCATCGGGTCTTGGAAACACCATATATTTT
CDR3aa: CASSLASGLGNTIYF

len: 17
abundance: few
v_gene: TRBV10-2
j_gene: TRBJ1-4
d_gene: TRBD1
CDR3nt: TGCGCCAGCAAGCGTGGGACAGGGAAGATCGGGGACGAAAAACTGTTTTTT
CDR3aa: CASKRGTGKIGDEKLFF

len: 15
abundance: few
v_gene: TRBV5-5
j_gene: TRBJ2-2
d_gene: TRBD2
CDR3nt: TGTGCCAGCAGCTTGGTGACTAGCAATCCCGGGGAGCTGTTTTTT
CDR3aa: CASSLVTSNPGELFF

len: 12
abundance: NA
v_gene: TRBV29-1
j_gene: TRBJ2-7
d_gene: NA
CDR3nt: TGCAGCGTTGCGTTCAGGGCCGACGAGCAGTACTTC
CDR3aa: CSVAFRADEQYF